One and the same sample provided the 27 T cell receptor beta chains below, sequenced in a study of naive and memory T cell subsets. Blood and skin TCR RNA was reverse transcribed with alpha and beta constant primers. TCRdb used MiXCR to reprocess the UMI-ligation and nested PCR reads, holding one entry per CDR3 protein. The data contain 18,000 or so distinct CDR3 sequences, roughly 9.8% of them singletons. Treatment given: skin biopsy from PPD injection site in Mantoux-positive individual. Cells were not sorted; total RNA input targeted 1 to 1000 ng. The sequencing used skin, collected from a tuberculin skin test site. The receptors here all came from an adult in good health.

In its sample, this clonotype was seen many times. The V and J genes are TRBV19 and TRBJ1-1; 8 positions match TRBD1. Germline values: CDR1 LNHDA, CDR2 SQIVND (reference sequence). The J segment lost 5 bases and the V segment lost 10 bases, leaving 6 bases of the junction unmatched. This CDR3 has 12 amino acids. CDR3 sequence reads: CATQTGVTEAFF. The DNA of the CDR3 is TGTGCCACACAGACAGGGGTAACTGAAGCTTTCTTT.

This clonotype was counted many times. V is TRBV2 and J is TRBJ2-1; D perhaps matches TRBD2 (5 bases). The CDR3 loop spans 11 amino acids. Germline V gives CDR1 SNHLY, CDR2 FYNNEI. V dropped 9 bases and J dropped 6 bases, with 9 bases sitting between them. This CDR3 reads CARGVGNEQFF. The CDR3 coding sequence is TGTGCCAGGGGAGTGGGCAATGAGCAGTTCTTC.

This clonotype was seen ten or more times. The rearrangement uses TRBV14 and TRBJ2-1, with D maybe TRBD2 (6 bases). Germline lookup yields CDR1 SGHDN and CDR2 FVKESK. The CDR3 length is 16 residues. Trimming pared 2 bases from V and 1 base from J, leaving 12 bases between. This CDR3 is CASSQMGGWSYNEQFF. Written as DNA, the CDR3 is TGTGCCAGCAGCCAAATGGGGGGTTGGTCCTACAATGAGCAGTTCTTC.

This clonotype came up many times. This chain links TRBV18 with TRBJ2-3; 10 nucleotides line up with TRBD2. This CDR3 is built from 15 residues. Germline CDR1 and CDR2: KGHSH and LQKENI. With 0 bases clipped from V and 4 bases from J, the junction kept 1 base outside the gene matches. The CDR3 DNA follows: TGTGCCAGCTCACCACCGCTAGCGGGAGCAGATACGCAGTATTTT. It codes for CASSPPLAGADTQYF.

This clonotype is judged medium-sized (0.01 to 0.1%). J is TRBJ2-1 and V is TRBV6-2 or TRBV6-3; 9 bases are shared with TRBD2. This CDR3 has 14 residues. The J segment lost 4 bases and the V segment lost 6 bases, leaving 4 bases of the junction unmatched. Germline CDR1 and CDR2: MNHEY and SVGEGT. This CDR3 is CASSPSGAYNEQFF. The CDR3 coding sequence is TGTGCCAGCAGCCCTAGCGGGGCTTACAATGAGCAGTTCTTC.

In its sample, this clonotype was seen many times. The chain recombines TRBV28 with TRBJ2-1; possible D gene TRBD2, 6 bases. The CDR3 has 14 amino acids. Trimming shortened V by 1 base and J by 4 bases, and 8 bases separated the two germline ends. Germline values: CDR1 MDHEN, CDR2 SYDVKM. The CDR3 DNA reads as TGTGCCAGCAGTTTATTGGGGAGGTACAATGAGCAGTTCTTC. Translated, it gives CASSLLGRYNEQFF.

The sample holds one count of this clonotype. This sequence joins TRBV6-2 or TRBV6-3 and TRBJ2-7; TRBD1 matches at 7 bases. This CDR3 region has 14 residues. The germline CDR1 and CDR2 sequences are MNHEY and SVGEGT. V gave up 5 bases and J gave up 2 bases; unmatched junction bases: 6. The CDR3 region is CASSKQGTPYEQYF. The DNA of the CDR3 is TGTGCCAGCAGTAAACAGGGGACACCCTACGAGCAGTACTTC.

This clonotype has only a few counts. The V call is TRBV28, the J call TRBJ2-7, with 10 bases lining up with TRBD2. The CDR3 totals 15 residues. Germline CDR1 and CDR2: MDHEN and SYDVKM. The V gene end was trimmed by 6 bases and the J gene end by 7 bases; junction bases not matched to a gene: 12. The CDR3 loop is CASSDRAGGILEQYF. CDR3 DNA: TGTGCCAGCAGCGACCGAGCGGGAGGGATATTGGAGCAGTACTTC.

Ten or more counts support this clonotype. The chain carries TRBV9 and TRBJ2-1; 8 nucleotides align to TRBD2. Germline CDR1 and CDR2: SGDLS and YYNGEE. V was clipped by 2 bases and J by 4 bases; unmatched bases: 8. This CDR3 spans 16 amino acids. In nucleotides, the CDR3 is TGTGCCAGCAGCGTGAGGTCAGCGGGGGCGTACAATGAGCAGTTCTTC. This encodes CASSVRSAGAYNEQFF. The full variable domain, in which reference TRBV9 and TRBJ2-1 provide the parts outside the CDR3, is DSGVTQTPKHLITATGQRVTLRCSPRSGDLSVYWYQQSLDQGLQFLIQYYNGEERAKGNILERFSAQQFPDLHSELNLSSLELGDSALYFCASSVRSAGAYNEQFFGPGTRLTVL.

The chain recombines TRBV24-1 with TRBJ2-3; D is ambiguous. The V end was cut by 2 bases, the J end by 6 bases, with 8 bases between. The germline CDR1 and CDR2 sequences are KGHDR and SFDVKD. The CDR3 length is 13 residues. The CDR3 loop is CATSDYNWDTQYF. The CDR3 DNA follows: TGTGCCACCAGTGATTACAACTGGGATACGCAGTATTTT.

This clonotype was observed many times. This chain joins TRBV5-1 and TRBJ2-3; 7 bases fit TRBD1. Trimming took 0 bases from V and 1 from J; bases not matched to a gene: 8. Germline V CDR1 and CDR2: SGHRS, YFSETQ. The CDR3 is 17 residues long. This chain's CDR3 is CASSLGHRDSRTDTQYF. In nucleotides, the CDR3 is TGCGCCAGCAGCTTGGGACACCGGGACAGCCGCACAGATACGCAGTATTTT. Filled out from reference TRBV5-1 and TRBJ2-3, the complete variable domain reads KAGVTQTPRYLIKTRGQQVTLSCSPISGHRSVSWYQQTPGQGLQFLFEYFSETQRNKGNFPGRFSGRQFSNSRSEMNVSTLELGDSALYLCASSLGHRDSRTDTQYFGPGTRLTVL.

CDR3: CASSPGLAGAGETQYF. Here the CDR3 DNA reads TGTGCCAGCAGTCCGGGACTAGCGGGAGCAGGAGAGACCCAGTACTTC. The V call is TRBV12-3 or TRBV12-4, the J call TRBJ2-5; 14 bases line up with TRBD2. CDR3 length: 16 residues. V trimming: 5 bases; J trimming: 4 bases; junction bases outside the gene matches: 6.

This clonotype occurred many times. The chain couples TRBV29-1 to TRBJ2-3; TRBD1 matches at 7 bases. This CDR3 region has 13 residues. Germline loops: CDR1 SQVTM, CDR2 ANQGSEA. V shed 5 bases, J shed 7 bases, and the junction held 9 bases outside the gene matches. The CDR3 here is CSVLTGIQYTQYF. CDR3 nucleotides: TGCAGCGTTCTGACAGGGATCCAATATACGCAGTATTTT.

This clonotype was observed at least ten times. The V and J genes are TRBV6-5 and TRBJ2-1; D remains unclear. The ends were cut back, 0 bases at V and 7 bases at J, with 19 bases in the middle. This CDR3 is built from 17 residues. Per the germline V gene, CDR1 is MNHEY and CDR2 is SVGAGI. The CDR3 nucleotides are TGTGCCAGCAGTTACTCATTCCCCCAATATGGTAGGAATGAGCAGTTCTTC. This encodes CASSYSFPQYGRNEQFF.

This clonotype was counted many times. The chain employs TRBV9 and TRBJ2-3; D is perhaps TRBD1 (8 bases). With 2 bases removed from V and 1 base from J, the gap between germline ends came to 14 bases. CDR1 is SGDLS and CDR2 is YYNGEE in the germline V gene. CDR3 length: 16 amino acids. The CDR3 reads CASSVQGAGGTDTQYF. CDR3 sequence (DNA): TGTGCCAGCAGCGTGCAGGGGGCGGGGGGCACAGATACGCAGTATTTT. The full variable domain, completed using reference TRBV9 and TRBJ2-3, is DSGVTQTPKHLITATGQRVTLRCSPRSGDLSVYWYQQSLDQGLQFLIQYYNGEERAKGNILERFSAQQFPDLHSELNLSSLELGDSALYFCASSVQGAGGTDTQYFGPGTRLTVL.

This clonotype occurred many times. The rearrangement links TRBV20-1 to TRBJ2-7; 10 bases map to TRBD1. V lost 3 bases to trimming and J lost 5 bases; unmatched junction nucleotides: 7. This CDR3 has 14 amino acids. Germline V gene lookup returns CDR1 DFQATT and CDR2 SNEGSKA (reference sequence). For the CDR3, the DNA is TGCAGTGCTAGGGCCGGGACAGGGGTACACGAGCAGTACTTC. The encoded protein is CSARAGTGVHEQYF.

This clonotype has at least ten counts. V usage is TRBV3-1 and J usage is TRBJ2-1, with D unclear. The CDR3 extends over 13 amino acids. Germline values: CDR1 LGHDT, CDR2 YNNKEL (reference sequence). With 1 base removed from V and 4 bases from J, the gap between germline ends came to 5 bases. CDR3 protein: CASSQGLYNEQFF. The CDR3 coding sequence is TGTGCCAGCAGCCAAGGACTGTACAATGAGCAGTTCTTC.

This clonotype was picked up many times. The chain uses TRBV6-5 and TRBJ2-7; no clear D. This CDR3 spans 15 amino acids. Trimming took 5 bases from V and 5 from J, leaving 19 bases between them. The V gene's germline CDR1 is MNHEY and CDR2 SVGAGI. This CDR3 is CASSLRAVRGHEQYF. As DNA, the CDR3 is TGTGCCAGCAGTCTTCGGGCCGTTCGTGGCCACGAGCAGTACTTC.

The CDR3 reads CASSLNGGRYGETQYF. CDR3 sequence (DNA): TGTGCCAGCAGCTTGAATGGCGGCCGTTACGGAGAGACCCAGTACTTC. V and J are TRBV5-7 and TRBJ2-5; no firm D call. TRBV5-7 is known as an ORF, though its function is uncertain. The CDR3 spans 16 residues. The V and J ends lost 1 base and 4 bases respectively, with 17 bases between them.

This clonotype was recorded many times. The gene calls are TRBV7-9 and TRBJ2-5; no definite D call. The CDR3 is 13 residues long. The V gene's germline CDR1 is SEHNR and CDR2 FQNEAQ (reference sequence). V was trimmed by 3 bases and J by 1 base, leaving 6 bases between them. The DNA of the CDR3 is TGTGCCAGCAGCTTCGCCACCCAAGAGACCCAGTACTTC. Its translation: CASSFATQETQYF.

By frequency in the sample, this clonotype is medium-sized (0.01 to 0.1%). V is TRBV29-1 and J is TRBJ2-5; TRBD1 might be the D (6 bases). The germline V and J ends were trimmed by 5 bases and 2 bases, with 18 bases remaining between them. CDR1 SQVTM and CDR2 ANQGSEA come from the germline V gene. This CDR3 comprises 15 residues. CDR3 protein: CSVHSPSGTQETQYF. In DNA, the CDR3 is TGCAGCGTTCACAGCCCTTCAGGGACACAAGAGACCCAGTACTTC.

The gene calls are TRBV12-3 or TRBV12-4 and TRBJ2-3, with D uncertain. Trimming pared 6 bases from V and 8 bases from J, leaving 12 bases between. The length of the CDR3 is 12 residues. In DNA, the CDR3 is TGTGCCAGCAGACCCTCCGGCGGTACGCAGTATTTT. Its protein product is CASRPSGGTQYF.

This clonotype is medium-sized by share. V usage is TRBV18 and J usage is TRBJ2-1; TRBD1 matches at 8 bases. The CDR3 spans 17 residues. The J segment lost 6 bases and the V segment lost 3 bases, leaving 13 bases of the junction unmatched. Germline assignment: CDR1 KGHSH and CDR2 LQKENI. CDR3 region: CASSPIPGQAELNEQFF. In DNA, the CDR3 is TGTGCCAGCTCACCTATCCCGGGACAGGCCGAACTCAATGAGCAGTTCTTC.

By its share, this clonotype is medium-sized. The chain couples TRBV11-2 to TRBJ2-7, with D possibly called TRBD1 or TRBD2 (6 bases each). CDR1 is SGHAT, CDR2 FQNNGV, per germline. Trimming left V 1 base short and J 3 bases short, with 10 bases between. The CDR3 spans 14 residues. CDR3 in amino acids: CASSLGGTNYEQYF. The CDR3 DNA reads TGTGCCAGCAGCTTAGGCGGGACAAACTACGAGCAGTACTTC.

This clonotype was seen ten or more times. The chain employs TRBV5-1 and TRBJ2-5; weak D call: TRBD2 (6 bases). The CDR3 runs to 17 residues. Germline V gene sequence: CDR1 SGHRS, CDR2 YFSETQ. V was clipped by 2 bases and J by 2 bases, with 19 bases between them. CDR3 coding DNA: TGCGCCAGCAGCTTTGATGGAGGGAATGCCTATCAAGAGACCCAGTACTTC. Its translation is CASSFDGGNAYQETQYF.

This clonotype showed up many times. This rearrangement joins TRBV20-1 to TRBJ2-3, with 11 bases matching TRBD2. The CDR3 loop spans 18 amino acids. Germline CDR1 and CDR2: DFQATT and SNEGSKA (reference sequence). CDR3 sequence: CRAPQLAGVRGRKDTQYF. The CDR3 DNA reads TGCAGGGCCCCACAACTAGCGGGAGTAAGAGGGAGGAAAGATACGCAGTATTTT.

V usage is TRBV3-1 and J usage is TRBJ2-3; TRBD2 is a possible D gene (6 bases). V lost 1 base and J 3 bases, leaving 17 bases between the germline ends. This CDR3 comprises 17 residues. CDR1 is LGHDT, CDR2 YNNKEL, per germline (reference sequence). CDR3 loop: CASSQGKRASRTDTQYF. The CDR3 nucleotides are TGTGCCAGCAGCCAAGGGAAGCGGGCCAGCAGAACAGATACGCAGTATTTT.